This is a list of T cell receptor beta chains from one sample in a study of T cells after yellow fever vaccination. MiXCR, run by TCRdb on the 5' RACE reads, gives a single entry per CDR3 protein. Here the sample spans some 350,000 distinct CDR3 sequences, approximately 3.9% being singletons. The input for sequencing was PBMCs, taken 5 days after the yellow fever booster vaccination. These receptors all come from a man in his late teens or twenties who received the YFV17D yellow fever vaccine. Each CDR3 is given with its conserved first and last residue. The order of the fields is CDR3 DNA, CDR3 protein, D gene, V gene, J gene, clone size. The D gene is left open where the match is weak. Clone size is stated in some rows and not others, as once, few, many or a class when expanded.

cdr3_nt: TGTGCCAGCAGCCACCCCCATCCGGGACAGGGGAACTACGAGCAGTACTTC; cdr3_aa: CASSHPHPGQGNYEQYF; d_call: -; v_call: TRBV3-2; j_call: TRBJ2-7; clone_size: -
cdr3_nt: TGCAGCGTTGAAGGTTATCTAGCGGGGGGCACAGCAGATACGCAGTATTTT; cdr3_aa: CSVEGYLAGGTADTQYF; d_call: TRBD2; v_call: TRBV29-1; j_call: TRBJ2-3; clone_size: few
cdr3_nt: TGTGCCACCAGTGATTTGTGGGAGGATACGCAGTATTTT; cdr3_aa: CATSDLWEDTQYF; d_call: -; v_call: TRBV24-1; j_call: TRBJ2-3; clone_size: -
cdr3_nt: TGTGCCAGCAGTTGGGGACAGACTGAAAAACTGTTTTTT; cdr3_aa: CASSWGQTEKLFF; d_call: TRBD1; v_call: TRBV6-2/TRBV6-3; j_call: TRBJ1-4; clone_size: many
cdr3_nt: TGTGCCAGCAGTTTAGCGCCGGGGGACCCTGGGGCCAACGTCCTGACTTTC; cdr3_aa: CASSLAPGDPGANVLTF; d_call: -; v_call: TRBV12-3/TRBV12-4; j_call: TRBJ2-6; clone_size: many
cdr3_nt: TGTGCCAGCATGGTAACTAGCACAGATACGCAGTATTTT; cdr3_aa: CASMVTSTDTQYF; d_call: -; v_call: TRBV27; j_call: TRBJ2-3; clone_size: many
cdr3_nt: TGTGCCAGCAGTTACTCTTCAGGTGATAGCTCCTACAATGAGCAGTTCTTC; cdr3_aa: CASSYSSGDSSYNEQFF; d_call: -; v_call: TRBV6-5; j_call: TRBJ2-1; clone_size: few
cdr3_nt: TGTGCCAGCAGACCCCGGGACAGCATTAATTCACCCCTCCACTTT; cdr3_aa: CASRPRDSINSPLHF; d_call: TRBD1; v_call: TRBV5-5; j_call: TRBJ1-6; clone_size: few
cdr3_nt: TGTGCCAGCAGTTACGACAGGGGACCCTACGAGCAGTACTTC; cdr3_aa: CASSYDRGPYEQYF; d_call: TRBD1; v_call: TRBV6-2/TRBV6-3; j_call: TRBJ2-7; clone_size: -
cdr3_nt: TGTGCCAGCAGCTTTCAGGGGACAGGGGTCACAGATACGCAGTATTTT; cdr3_aa: CASSFQGTGVTDTQYF; d_call: TRBD1; v_call: TRBV5-4; j_call: TRBJ2-3; clone_size: -
cdr3_nt: TGCGCCAGCAGCCAAGATTCCCTCGACAGGGGTTGGGACAATGAGCAGTTCTTC; cdr3_aa: CASSQDSLDRGWDNEQFF; d_call: TRBD1; v_call: TRBV4-1; j_call: TRBJ2-1; clone_size: few
cdr3_nt: TGTGCCAGCAGCCCCTACCCTGGGGACACTGAAGCTTTCTTT; cdr3_aa: CASSPYPGDTEAFF; d_call: -; v_call: TRBV12-3/TRBV12-4; j_call: TRBJ1-1; clone_size: many
cdr3_nt: TGCGCCAGCAGCCAAGCGGAGGGGGCTGGGGCCAACGTCCTGACTTTC; cdr3_aa: CASSQAEGAGANVLTF; d_call: -; v_call: TRBV4-3; j_call: TRBJ2-6; clone_size: -
cdr3_nt: TGTGCCAGCAGCCTGACTAGCGGTGATTACAATGAGCAGTTCTTC; cdr3_aa: CASSLTSGDYNEQFF; d_call: TRBD2; v_call: TRBV9; j_call: TRBJ2-1; clone_size: many
cdr3_nt: TGCGCCAGCAGCCAAACCGGGACAGGTTATGAAAAACTGTTTTTT; cdr3_aa: CASSQTGTGYEKLFF; d_call: TRBD1; v_call: TRBV4-1; j_call: TRBJ1-4; clone_size: many
cdr3_nt: TGTGCCAGCAGTTCCACCGACAGGGCGGGGGGCAATCAGCCCCAGCATTTT; cdr3_aa: CASSSTDRAGGNQPQHF; d_call: TRBD1; v_call: TRBV27; j_call: TRBJ1-5; clone_size: many
cdr3_nt: TGTGCCAGTTCAAATTCGGAGACCCAGTACTTC; cdr3_aa: CASSNSETQYF; d_call: -; v_call: TRBV19; j_call: TRBJ2-5; clone_size: few
cdr3_nt: TGTGCCAGCAGTGATCCGGGACAGGCCCACAACCGGGAGCTGTTTTTT; cdr3_aa: CASSDPGQAHNRELFF; d_call: TRBD1; v_call: TRBV2; j_call: TRBJ2-2; clone_size: many
cdr3_nt: TGTGCCAGTAGTATCGTAACAGTTGGGAGCTCGGGCGGGGAGCTGTTTTTT; cdr3_aa: CASSIVTVGSSGGELFF; d_call: -; v_call: TRBV19; j_call: TRBJ2-2; clone_size: few
cdr3_nt: TGCAGTGCTAGAGATCCGACAATCGGGGAGACCCAGTACTTC; cdr3_aa: CSARDPTIGETQYF; d_call: -; v_call: TRBV20-1; j_call: TRBJ2-5; clone_size: -
cdr3_nt: TGCAGTGCTTCCGGATCAGTGCGGGAGACCCAGTACTTC; cdr3_aa: CSASGSVRETQYF; d_call: -; v_call: TRBV20-1; j_call: TRBJ2-5; clone_size: few
cdr3_nt: TGTGCCAGCAGCCAATCGGACTCCAATGAGCAGTTCTTC; cdr3_aa: CASSQSDSNEQFF; d_call: -; v_call: TRBV3-1; j_call: TRBJ2-1; clone_size: -
cdr3_nt: TGTGCCAGCAGCTTCATACTCGCTCCTAGCACAGATACGCAGTATTTT; cdr3_aa: CASSFILAPSTDTQYF; d_call: -; v_call: TRBV7-9; j_call: TRBJ2-3; clone_size: many
cdr3_nt: TGTGCCAGCAGCCAGAGCCACTCTGGAAACACCATATATTTT; cdr3_aa: CASSQSHSGNTIYF; d_call: -; v_call: TRBV11-2; j_call: TRBJ1-3; clone_size: many